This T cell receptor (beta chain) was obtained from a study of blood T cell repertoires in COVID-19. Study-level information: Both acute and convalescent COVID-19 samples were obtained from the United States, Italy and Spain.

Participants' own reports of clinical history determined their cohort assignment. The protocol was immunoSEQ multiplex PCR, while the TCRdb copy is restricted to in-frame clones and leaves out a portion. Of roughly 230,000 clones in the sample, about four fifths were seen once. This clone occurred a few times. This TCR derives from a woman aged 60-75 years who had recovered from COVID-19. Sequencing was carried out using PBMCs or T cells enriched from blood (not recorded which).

CDR3 DNA: TGCGCCAGCAGCCCCAGCTTGATACAGGGGGCCGACGAGCAGTACTTC. As protein: CASSPSLIQGADEQYF. This chain uses TRBV4-1 with TRBJ2-7; TRBD1 matches 9 bases. Germline values: CDR1 MGHRA, CDR2 YSYEKL. V dropped 4 bases and J dropped 5; count of bases not matched to a gene: 12. This CDR3 spans 16 amino acids.